This T cell receptor (beta chain) was sequenced during a study of identifying expanded T cells in peripheral blood. Regarding the study as a whole: Across healthy donors, higher total template counts meant significantly greater approximately two-week count variance.

Collection occurred without any documented infections or immune events in donors. Concerning this clone: Its specificity is unknown.

Assay: immunoSEQ multiplex PCR; the TCRdb copy retains only in-frame clones and omits some. The table records over 85,000 clones, 88% of them present only once. Germline lookup yields CDR1 LGHNA and CDR2 YSLEER. Trimming shortened V by 5 bases and J by 3 bases, and 20 bases separated the two germline ends. The CDR3 runs 17 residues. This sequence joins TRBV4-3 and TRBJ1-3; tentatively, D is TRBD1 (5 bases). Specimen: blood. The TCR sequence derives from a person aged 18 to 70 in good health. The CDR3 is CASSERPVQGIGNTIYF. The DNA for the CDR3 is TGCGCCAGCAGCGAAAGGCCGGTCCAGGGTATTGGAAACACCATATATTTT.